This T cell receptor beta chain was identified during a study of long-term antiretroviral therapy in people with HIV. In the case of this clone: The antigen remains unidentified.

Run at survey level, the immunoSEQ assay was version v3.0. Sequencing was directed toward about 35,000-55,000 T-cell genomes in each sample. TCRdb's copy holds only in-frame clones and misses some; the assay was immunoSEQ multiplex PCR. The sample yields 15,000 to 20,000 clones, over 75% seen once. General study results and limits: Dominant in the repertoire at all time points were clones expanded before ART. Narrower CDR3 length ranges marked HIV repertoires relative to controls. Diversity increased after ART yet remained lower than in transplant donor controls.

Germline V gene sequence: CDR1 SGDLS, CDR2 YYNGEE. The CDR3 loop spans 14 amino acids. Trimming left V 4 bases short and J 0 bases short, with 10 bases between. V gene TRBV9 combines with J gene TRBJ1-1; no firm D call. The sequencing used unsorted PBMCs, collected roughly 2.2 years before starting antiretroviral therapy. The clonotype originates from a man aged 25 to 40 with HIV. CDR3 sequence reads: CASSPRDMNTEAFF. CDR3 coding DNA: TGTGCCAGCAGCCCGAGGGATATGAACACTGAAGCTTTCTTT.